These 19 T cell receptor beta chains originate from one sample sequenced in a study of CD8 T cells in Susac syndrome. After extraction with the RNeasy kit, roughly 0.45 to 1 ug of the RNA was reverse transcribed using random hexamers. One entry per CDR3 protein, called by TCRdb with MiXCR from the immunoSEQ multiplex PCR reads. Of 70,000 to 100,000 distinct CDR3 sequences detected, around 93% appear once; the ten largest clones hold roughly 0.32%. Source material: CD8+ T cells from PBMCs. The receptors were gathered from a human donor in good health.

The chain links TRBV29-1 to TRBJ2-5; D call uncertain. Germline V gives CDR1 SQVTM, CDR2 ANQGSEA. The CDR3 is 14 residues long. The V end was cut by 5 bases, the J end by 1 base, with 14 bases between. The CDR3 loop is CSVKGEAAQETQYF. The CDR3 nucleotides read TGCAGCGTTAAAGGAGAGGCTGCCCAAGAGACCCAGTACTTC. Complete variable domain (other parts from reference TRBV29-1 and TRBJ2-5): SAVISQKPSRDICQRGTSLTIQCQVDSQVTMMFWYRQQPGQSLTLIATANQGSEATYESGFVIDKFPISRPNLTFSTLTVSNMSPEDSSIYLCSVKGEAAQETQYFGPGTRLLVL.

The rearrangement links TRBV6-4 to TRBJ2-3; D is undetermined. Germline CDR1 is MRHNA and CDR2 is SNTAGT. V lost 4 bases, J lost 5 bases, and 13 bases lay in between. This CDR3 is 14 amino acids long. This CDR3 reads CASSAGGEVDTQYF. The CDR3 DNA sequence: TGTGCCAGCAGTGCTGGCGGTGAGGTAGATACGCAGTATTTT.

This rearrangement joins TRBV5-1 to TRBJ2-7; 15 bases match TRBD2. Trimming removed 3 bases from V and 6 bases from J; junction bases left unmatched: 10. CDR1 SGHRS and CDR2 YFSETQ come from the germline V gene. This CDR3 contains 17 residues. The CDR3 bases are TGCGCCAGCAGCTCGGGACTAGCGGGGGGCCTCGGGGTCGAGCAGTACTTC. This sequence encodes CASSSGLAGGLGVEQYF. Drawing the rest from reference TRBV5-1 and TRBJ2-7, the complete variable domain is KAGVTQTPRYLIKTRGQQVTLSCSPISGHRSVSWYQQTPGQGLQFLFEYFSETQRNKGNFPGRFSGRQFSNSRSEMNVSTLELGDSALYLCASSSGLAGGLGVEQYFGPGTRLTVT.

This chain links TRBV9 with TRBJ2-3; D assignment may be TRBD1 or TRBD2 (6 bases each). The V gene lost 1 base and the J gene lost 0 bases, with 9 bases spanning the gap. The germline V gene encodes CDR1 SGDLS and CDR2 YYNGEE. This CDR3 region has 15 residues. The CDR3 region has the DNA TGTGCCAGCAGCGTACGGGGGCCTAGCACAGATACGCAGTATTTT. It encodes CASSVRGPSTDTQYF.

The chain has TRBV7-3 and TRBJ1-2, with D tentatively TRBD1 (5 bases). V was cut by 4 bases and J by 9 bases, with 15 bases left in between. Germline-derived CDR1 and CDR2 are SGHTA and FQGTGA. The CDR3 contains 13 residues. The CDR3 here is CASSYQGAKSYTF. CDR3 coding DNA: TGTGCCAGCAGCTACCAGGGAGCCAAAAGCTACACCTTC.

The chain combines TRBV29-1 with TRBJ1-3, with a possible D match to TRBD1 (6 bases). There are 12 residues in the CDR3. Germline assignment: CDR1 SQVTM and CDR2 ANQGSEA. Between the trimmed V and J ends, which lost 6 bases and 3 bases, there was a span of 9 bases. CDR3 DNA sequence: TGCAGCGTCGCGGACAGTGGAAACACCATATATTTT. Protein product: CSVADSGNTIYF.

V is TRBV19 and J is TRBJ2-1, with TRBD2 identical over 7 bases. Germline V gene data show CDR1 as LNHDA and CDR2 as SQIVND (reference sequence). Unmatched junction bases numbered 3, after V lost 5 bases and J lost 2 bases. The CDR3 runs to 14 residues. The CDR3 coding sequence is TGTGCCAGTAGTGCCGGGGGGACCTACAATGAGCAGTTCTTC. Protein product: CASSAGGTYNEQFF.

This clonotype came up once. V is TRBV20-1 and J is TRBJ1-5; D is undetermined. The CDR3 is made up of 14 amino acids. Trimming cost V 2 bases and J 0 bases, with 8 bases left between them. CDR1 is DFQATT, CDR2 SNEGSKA, per germline (reference sequence). The CDR3 loop is CSARSTDSNQPQHF. CDR3 coding DNA: TGCAGTGCTAGAAGTACAGATAGCAATCAGCCCCAGCATTTT.

CDR3 in amino acids: CASSEGVFLDTQYF. DNA of the CDR3: TGTGCCAGTAGTGAGGGAGTGTTTTTAGATACGCAGTATTTT. V gene TRBV19 combines with J gene TRBJ2-3; TRBD2 might be the D (5 bases). The CDR3 runs to 14 residues. Looked up from germline, CDR1 is LNHDA and CDR2 is SQIVND (reference sequence). Trimming removed 5 bases at V and 5 bases at J, with 14 bases between.

The rearrangement joins TRBV19 to TRBJ1-2; the D is unclear. Trimming removed 4 bases at V and 4 bases at J, with 4 bases between. The CDR3 is 11 amino acids. CDR1 LNHDA and CDR2 SQIVND come from the germline V gene (reference sequence). CDR3 nucleotides: TGTGCCAGTAGTAACAGCTATGGCTACACCTTC. This codes for CASSNSYGYTF.

V usage is TRBV10-2 and J usage is TRBJ1-2; D possibly corresponds to TRBD1 (6 bases). This CDR3 spans 16 amino acids. The germline gives CDR1 WSHSY, CDR2 SAAADI. V was shortened by 5 bases and J by 0 bases, with 16 bases between the two germline ends. The DNA for the CDR3 is TGCGCCAGCAGTAGGACAGCGATTGACCCTAACTATGGCTACACCTTC. This translates into CASSRTAIDPNYGYTF.

The chain is built from TRBV12-3 or TRBV12-4 and TRBJ2-1; D uncertain. The V gene lost 2 bases and the J gene lost 0 bases, with 5 bases spanning the gap. The CDR3 spans 14 residues. The CDR3 here is CASSLPSSYNEQFF. CDR3 coding DNA: TGTGCCAGCAGTTTACCTAGCTCCTACAATGAGCAGTTCTTC.

V and J are TRBV9 and TRBJ1-1; D remains ambiguous. Germline CDR1 SGDLS, CDR2 YYNGEE. This CDR3 has 13 amino acids. V lost 3 bases, J lost 6 bases, and 12 bases lay in between. The CDR3 loop reads CASSGQGSAEAFF. CDR3 coding DNA: TGTGCCAGCAGCGGACAAGGGAGCGCTGAAGCTTTCTTT.

This clonotype was counted between two and nine times. The junction departs from the called germline gene at one end, perhaps through a read error. V is TRBV7-9 and J is TRBJ2-1, with 11 bases aligning to TRBD1. The CDR3 has 17 residues. The germline V gene encodes CDR1 SEHNR and CDR2 FQNEAQ (reference sequence). The CDR3 loop is CASSLAPGQGGTPEQCF. CDR3 sequence (DNA): TGTGCCAGCAGCTTAGCGCCGGGACAGGGGGGTACACCTGAGCAGTGCTTC.

The chain employs TRBV29-1 and TRBJ2-3; possible D gene TRBD2, 6 bases. This CDR3 comprises 15 residues. The germline V and J ends were trimmed by 0 bases and 2 bases, with 12 bases remaining between them. Germline V gene lookup returns CDR1 SQVTM and CDR2 ANQGSEA. The CDR3: CSVEEGRGTTDTQYF. Here the CDR3 DNA reads TGCAGCGTTGAAGAAGGTCGGGGGACCACAGATACGCAGTATTTT.

The chain couples TRBV21-1 to TRBJ1-1. TRBV21-1 is shown as a pseudogene. The CDR3 consists of 14 residues. The chain's CDR3 is CASSKSPMNTEAFF. For the CDR3, the DNA is TGTGCCAGCAGCAAAAGCCCAATGAACACTGAAGCTTTCTTT.

The CDR3 DNA is TGTGCCAGCAGCTTTTCGGCCACTCTGAACACTGAAGCTTTCTTT. Translating it yields CASSFSATLNTEAFF. This chain joins TRBV2 and TRBJ1-1, with D unclear. Per germline, CDR1 SNHLY and CDR2 FYNNEI. V was cut by 6 bases and J by 0 bases, with 14 bases left in between. The CDR3 sequence is 15 residues long. Variable domain in full (rest from reference TRBV2 and TRBJ1-1): EPEVTQTPSHQVTQMGQEVILRCVPISNHLYFYWYRQILGQKVEFLVSFYNNEISEKSEIFDDQFSVERPDGSNFTLKIRSTKLEDSAMYFCASSFSATLNTEAFFGQGTRLTVV.

The chain joins TRBV7-3 to TRBJ2-2; 8 nucleotides agree with TRBD2. Germline lookup yields CDR1 SGHTA and CDR2 FQGTGA. V lost 2 bases and J lost 7; bases outside the gene matches: 12. The CDR3 runs 17 residues. The CDR3 coding sequence is TGTGCCAGCAGCTTAGAGGAGCGGGGGCCCTTGGGCGGGGAGCTGTTTTTT. Translation: CASSLEERGPLGGELFF. The whole variable domain, filled in from reference TRBV7-3 and TRBJ2-2, reads GAGVSQTPSNKVTEKGKYVELRCDPISGHTALYWYRQSLGQGPEFLIYFQGTGAADDSGLPNDRFFAVRPEGSVSTLKIQRTERGDSAVYLCASSLEERGPLGGELFFGEGSRLTVL.

The V and J genes are TRBV27 and TRBJ2-1; TRBD2 might be the D (5 bases). Germline CDR1 reads MNHEY; CDR2 reads SMNVEV (reference sequence). CDR3 length: 13 residues. Trimming took 4 bases from V and 10 from J, leaving 14 bases between them. The CDR3 nucleotides are TGTGCCAGCAGTTGGACTCCCGCGCGGGAGCAGTTCTTC. Amino acids: CASSWTPAREQFF.